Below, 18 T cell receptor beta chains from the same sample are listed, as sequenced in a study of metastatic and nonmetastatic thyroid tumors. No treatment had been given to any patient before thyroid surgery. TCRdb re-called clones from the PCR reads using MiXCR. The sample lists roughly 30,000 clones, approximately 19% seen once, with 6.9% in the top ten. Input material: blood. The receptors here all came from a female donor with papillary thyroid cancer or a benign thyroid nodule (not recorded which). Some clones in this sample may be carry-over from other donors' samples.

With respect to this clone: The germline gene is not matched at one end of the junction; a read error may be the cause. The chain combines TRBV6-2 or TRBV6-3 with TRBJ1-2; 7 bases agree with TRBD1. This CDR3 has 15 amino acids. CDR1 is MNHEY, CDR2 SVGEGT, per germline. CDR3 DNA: TGTGGCAGCATTCCCGAGAGGGGGCTGTTCTATGGCTACACCTTC. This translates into CGSIPERGLFYGYTF.

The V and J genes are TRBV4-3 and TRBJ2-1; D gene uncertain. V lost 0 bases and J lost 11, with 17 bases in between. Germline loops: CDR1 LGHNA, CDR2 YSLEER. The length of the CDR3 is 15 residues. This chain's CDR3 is CASSQEVSRVVQQFF. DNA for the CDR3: TGCGCCAGCAGCCAAGAAGTTTCTCGGGTTGTCCAGCAGTTCTTC.

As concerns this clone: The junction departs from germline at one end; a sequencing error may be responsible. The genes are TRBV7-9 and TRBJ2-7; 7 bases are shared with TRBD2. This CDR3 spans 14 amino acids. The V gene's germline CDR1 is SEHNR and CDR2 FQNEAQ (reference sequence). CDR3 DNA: TGTGCCGGCAGCAGAGAACCTAGCGGAGGGATTCAGTACTTC. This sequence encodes CAGSREPSGGIQYF.

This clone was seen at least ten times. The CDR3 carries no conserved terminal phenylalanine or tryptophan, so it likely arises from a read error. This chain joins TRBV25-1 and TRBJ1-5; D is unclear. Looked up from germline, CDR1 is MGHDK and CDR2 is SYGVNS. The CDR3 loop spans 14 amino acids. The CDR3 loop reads CAGSDMDGNQPQHL. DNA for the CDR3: TGTGCCGGCAGTGACATGGACGGCAATCAGCCCCAGCATCTT.

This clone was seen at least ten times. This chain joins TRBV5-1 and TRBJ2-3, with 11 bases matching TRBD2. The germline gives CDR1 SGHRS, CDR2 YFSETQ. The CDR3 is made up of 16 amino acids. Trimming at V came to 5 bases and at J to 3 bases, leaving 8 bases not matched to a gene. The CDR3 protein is CASRTGLAGRTDTQYF. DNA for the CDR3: TGCGCCAGCAGAACCGGACTAGCGGGCCGAACAGATACGCAGTATTTT.

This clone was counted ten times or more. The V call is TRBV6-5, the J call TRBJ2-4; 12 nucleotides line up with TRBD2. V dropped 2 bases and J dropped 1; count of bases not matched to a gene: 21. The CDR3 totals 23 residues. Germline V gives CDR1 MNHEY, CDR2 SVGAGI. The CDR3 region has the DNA TGTGCCAGCAGTTACAGAGTCGAACTATGGACTAGCGGGAAGAATAGGGCCAAAAACATTCAGTACTTC. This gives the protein CASSYRVELWTSGKNRAKNIQYF.

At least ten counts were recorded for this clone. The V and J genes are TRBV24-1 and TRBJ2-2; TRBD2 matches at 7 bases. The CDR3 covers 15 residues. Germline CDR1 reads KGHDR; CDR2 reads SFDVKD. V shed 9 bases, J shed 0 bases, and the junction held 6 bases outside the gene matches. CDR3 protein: CATSNGLANTGELFF. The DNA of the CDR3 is TGTGCCACCTCAAACGGACTAGCGAACACCGGGGAGCTGTTTTTT.

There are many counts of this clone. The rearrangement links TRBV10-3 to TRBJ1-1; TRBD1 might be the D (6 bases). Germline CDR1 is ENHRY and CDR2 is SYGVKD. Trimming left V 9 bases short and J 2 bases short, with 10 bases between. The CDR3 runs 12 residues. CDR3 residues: CAINRDNTEAFF. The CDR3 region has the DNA TGTGCCATTAACAGGGATAACACTGAAGCTTTCTTT.

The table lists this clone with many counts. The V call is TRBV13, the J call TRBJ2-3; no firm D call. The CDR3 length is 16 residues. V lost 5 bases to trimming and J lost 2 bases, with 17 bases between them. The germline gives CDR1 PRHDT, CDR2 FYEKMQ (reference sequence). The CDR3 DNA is TGTGCCAGCAGCGCCCGAAATCAGTACACCACAGATACGCAGTATTTT. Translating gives CASSARNQYTTDTQYF. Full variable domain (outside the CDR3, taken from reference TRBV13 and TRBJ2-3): AAGVIQSPRHLIKEKRETATLKCYPIPRHDTVYWYQQGPGQDPQFLISFYEKMQSDKGSIPDRFSAQQFSDYHSELNMSSLELGDSALYFCASSARNQYTTDTQYFGPGTRLTVL.

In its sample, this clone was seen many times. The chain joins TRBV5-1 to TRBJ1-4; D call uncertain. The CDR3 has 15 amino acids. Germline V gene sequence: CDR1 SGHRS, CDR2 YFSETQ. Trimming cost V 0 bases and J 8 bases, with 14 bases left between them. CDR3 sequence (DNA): TGCGCCAGCAGCTTGGCAGGCTTTCGTAGGGAAAAACTGTTTTTT. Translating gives CASSLAGFRREKLFF. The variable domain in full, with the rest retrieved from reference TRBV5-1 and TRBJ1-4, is KAGVTQTPRYLIKTRGQQVTLSCSPISGHRSVSWYQQTPGQGLQFLFEYFSETQRNKGNFPGRFSGRQFSNSRSEMNVSTLELGDSALYLCASSLAGFRREKLFFGSGTQLSVL.

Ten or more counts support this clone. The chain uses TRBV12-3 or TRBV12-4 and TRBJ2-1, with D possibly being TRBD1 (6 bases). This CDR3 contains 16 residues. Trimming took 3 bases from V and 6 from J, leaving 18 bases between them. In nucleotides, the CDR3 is TGTGCCAGCAGTTTGGGGGCGGGCCGTAGGGTCAATGAGCAGTTCTTC. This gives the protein CASSLGAGRRVNEQFF.

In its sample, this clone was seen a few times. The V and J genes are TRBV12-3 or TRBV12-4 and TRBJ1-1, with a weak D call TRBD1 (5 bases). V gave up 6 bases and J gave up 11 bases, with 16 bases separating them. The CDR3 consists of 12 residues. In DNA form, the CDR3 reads TGTGCCAGCAGCCGTGGGACCTCACTGGCTTTCTTT. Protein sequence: CASSRGTSLAFF.

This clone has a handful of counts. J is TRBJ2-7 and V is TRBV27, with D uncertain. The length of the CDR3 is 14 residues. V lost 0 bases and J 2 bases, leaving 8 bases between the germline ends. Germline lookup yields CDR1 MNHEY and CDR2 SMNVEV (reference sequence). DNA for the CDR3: TGTGCCAGCAGTTTATCCGTATGGCCCTACGAGCAGTACTTC. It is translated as CASSLSVWPYEQYF.

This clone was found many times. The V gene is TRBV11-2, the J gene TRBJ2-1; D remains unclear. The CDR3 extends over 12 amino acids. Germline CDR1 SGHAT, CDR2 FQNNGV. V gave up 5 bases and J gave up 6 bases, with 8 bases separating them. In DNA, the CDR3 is TGTGCCAGCAGCCCCATAGGCAATGAGCAGTTCTTC. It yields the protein CASSPIGNEQFF.

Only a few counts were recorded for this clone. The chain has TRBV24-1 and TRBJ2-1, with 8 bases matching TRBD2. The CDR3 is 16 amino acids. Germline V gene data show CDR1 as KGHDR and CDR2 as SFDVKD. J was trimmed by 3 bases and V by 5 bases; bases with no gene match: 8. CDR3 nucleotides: TGTGCCACCAGTGCTCCACTAGCGGAAAACTACAATGAGCAGTTCTTC. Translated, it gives CATSAPLAENYNEQFF.

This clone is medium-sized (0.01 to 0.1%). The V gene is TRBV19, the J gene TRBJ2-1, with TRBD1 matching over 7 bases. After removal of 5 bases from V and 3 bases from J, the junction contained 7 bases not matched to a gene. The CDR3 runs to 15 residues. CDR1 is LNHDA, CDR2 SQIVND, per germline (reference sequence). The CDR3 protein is CASSPPGQDYNEQFF. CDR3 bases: TGTGCCAGTAGTCCCCCCGGACAGGACTACAATGAGCAGTTCTTC. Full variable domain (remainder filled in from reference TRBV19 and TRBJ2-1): DGGITQSPKYLFRKEGQNVTLSCEQNLNHDAMYWYRQDPGQGLRLIYYSQIVNDFQKGDIAEGYSVSREKKESFPLTVTSAQKNPTAFYLCASSPPGQDYNEQFFGPGTRLTVL.

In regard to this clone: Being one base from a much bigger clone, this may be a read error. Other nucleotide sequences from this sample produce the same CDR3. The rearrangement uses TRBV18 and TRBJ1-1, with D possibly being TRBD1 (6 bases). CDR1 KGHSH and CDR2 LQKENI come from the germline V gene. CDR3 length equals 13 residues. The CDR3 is CASSPRTGSEAFF. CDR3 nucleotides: TGTGCCAGCTCACCACGCACAGGGAGCGAAGCCTTCTTT.

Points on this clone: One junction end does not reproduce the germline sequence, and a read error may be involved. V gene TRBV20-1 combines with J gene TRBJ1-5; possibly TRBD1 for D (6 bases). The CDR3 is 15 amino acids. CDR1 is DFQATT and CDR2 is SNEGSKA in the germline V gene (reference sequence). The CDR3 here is CGAKRTVNSNQPQHF. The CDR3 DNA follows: TGCGGTGCCAAAAGGACAGTCAATAGCAATCAGCCCCAGCATTTT.